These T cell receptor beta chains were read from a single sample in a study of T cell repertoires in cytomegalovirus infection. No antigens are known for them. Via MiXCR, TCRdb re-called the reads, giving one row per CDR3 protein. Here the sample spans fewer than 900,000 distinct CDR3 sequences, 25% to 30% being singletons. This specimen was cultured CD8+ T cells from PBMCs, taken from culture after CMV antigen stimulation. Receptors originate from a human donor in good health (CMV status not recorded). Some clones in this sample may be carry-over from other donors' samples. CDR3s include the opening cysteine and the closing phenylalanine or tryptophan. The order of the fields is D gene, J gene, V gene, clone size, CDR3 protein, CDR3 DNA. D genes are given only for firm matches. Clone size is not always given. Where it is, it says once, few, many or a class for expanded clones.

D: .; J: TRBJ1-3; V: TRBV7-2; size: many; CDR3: CASSFFVTAHSGNTIYF; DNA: TGTGCCAGCAGCTTTTTTGTGACAGCACACTCTGGAAACACCATATATTTT
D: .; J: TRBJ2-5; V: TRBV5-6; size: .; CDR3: CASSLSSGISETQYF; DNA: TGTGCCAGCAGCTTGTCCTCAGGTATTTCAGAGACCCAGTACTTC
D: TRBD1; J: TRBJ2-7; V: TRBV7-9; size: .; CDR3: CASSHRQGPVYEQYF; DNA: TGTGCCAGCAGCCACCGACAGGGGCCGGTCTACGAGCAGTACTTC
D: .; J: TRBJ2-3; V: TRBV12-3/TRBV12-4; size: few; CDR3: CATNRADHPTDTQYF; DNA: TGTGCCACCAACCGGGCGGACCACCCAACAGATACGCAGTATTTT
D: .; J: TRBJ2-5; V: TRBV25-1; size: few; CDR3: CASSDLTEGETQYF; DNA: TGTGCCAGCAGTGATCTGACAGAGGGAGAGACCCAGTACTTC
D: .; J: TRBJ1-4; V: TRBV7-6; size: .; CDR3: CASSRQGNGATNEKLFF; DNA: TGTGCCAGCAGCCGTCAGGGAAACGGGGCAACTAATGAAAAACTGTTTTTT
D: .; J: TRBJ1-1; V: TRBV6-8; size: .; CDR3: CASRTAGMNTEAFF; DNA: TGTGCCAGCCGGACCGCAGGCATGAACACTGAAGCTTTCTTT
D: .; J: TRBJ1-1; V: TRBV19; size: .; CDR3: CASSIDGQNTEAFF; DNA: TGTGCCAGTAGTATAGACGGACAGAACACTGAAGCTTTCTTT
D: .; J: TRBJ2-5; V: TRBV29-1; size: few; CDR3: CSVEDWTNQETQYF; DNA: TGCAGCGTTGAAGATTGGACAAACCAAGAGACCCAGTACTTC
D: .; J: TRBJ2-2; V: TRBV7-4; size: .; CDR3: CASSPSERHGELFF; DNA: TGTGCCAGCAGCCCCTCTGAGCGCCACGGGGAGCTGTTTTTT
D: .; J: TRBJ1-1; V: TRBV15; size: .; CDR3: CATSTPDEKNTEAFF; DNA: TGTGCCACCAGCACCCCGGACGAGAAGAACACTGAAGCTTTCTTT
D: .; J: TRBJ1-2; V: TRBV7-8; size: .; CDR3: CASSLVPYGYTF; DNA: TGTGCCAGCAGCTTAGTTCCCTATGGCTACACCTTC
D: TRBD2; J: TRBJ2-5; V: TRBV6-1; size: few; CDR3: CASRPFLRLAGEPQYF; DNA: TGTGCCAGCAGACCCTTCCTGAGACTAGCGGGGGAGCCCCAGTACTTC
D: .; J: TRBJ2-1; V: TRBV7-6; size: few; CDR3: CASSLGRVSTGNEQFF; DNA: TGTGCCAGCAGCTTAGGAAGGGTATCAACCGGCAATGAGCAGTTCTTC
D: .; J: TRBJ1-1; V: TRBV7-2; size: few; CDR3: CASSLAQYTEAFF; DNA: TGTGCCAGCAGCTTAGCTCAGTACACTGAAGCTTTCTTT
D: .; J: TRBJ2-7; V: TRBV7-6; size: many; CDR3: CASSLDGWGAEQYF; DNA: TGTGCCAGCAGCTTAGATGGATGGGGTGCCGAGCAGTACTTC
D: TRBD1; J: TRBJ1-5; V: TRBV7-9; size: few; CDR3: CASSLETGFNQPQHF; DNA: TGTGCCAGCAGCTTAGAGACAGGGTTTAATCAGCCCCAGCATTTT
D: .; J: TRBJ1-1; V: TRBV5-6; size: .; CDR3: CASSLGDPNTEAFF; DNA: TGTGCCAGCAGCTTGGGAGATCCAAACACTGAAGCTTTCTTT
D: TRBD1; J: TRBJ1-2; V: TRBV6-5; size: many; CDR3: CASSSRDRGGYTF; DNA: TGTGCCAGCAGTTCTCGGGACAGGGGTGGCTACACCTTC
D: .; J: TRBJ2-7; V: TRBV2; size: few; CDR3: CASSKNEQYF; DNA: TGTGCCAGCAGTAAGAATGAGCAGTACTTC
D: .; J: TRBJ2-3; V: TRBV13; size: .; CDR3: CASSPRWGSTDTQYF; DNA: TGTGCCAGCAGCCCCCGTTGGGGTAGCACAGATACGCAGTATTTT
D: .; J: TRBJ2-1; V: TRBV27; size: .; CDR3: CASSLETGSYNEQFF; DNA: TGTGCCAGCAGTTTAGAGACAGGTTCCTACAATGAGCAGTTCTTC
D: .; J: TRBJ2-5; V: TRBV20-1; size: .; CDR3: CSASRGLGETQYF; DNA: TGCAGTGCCAGCCGGGGATTAGGGGAGACCCAGTACTTC
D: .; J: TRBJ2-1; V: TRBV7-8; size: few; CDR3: CASSLSHSRVNEQFF; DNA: TGTGCCAGCAGCTTAAGCCATAGCCGTGTGAATGAGCAGTTCTTC
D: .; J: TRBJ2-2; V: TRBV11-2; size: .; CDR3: CASTLGPGPRAGELFF; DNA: TGTGCCAGCACTTTGGGCCCGGGACCCCGCGCCGGGGAGCTGTTTTTT
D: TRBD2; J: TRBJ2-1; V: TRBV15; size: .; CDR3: CATSRFREGENEQFF; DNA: TGTGCCACCAGCAGATTCCGGGAGGGAGAGAATGAGCAGTTCTTC
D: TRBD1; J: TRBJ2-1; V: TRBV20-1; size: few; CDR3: CSARSLGQGLGNEQFF; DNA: TGCAGTGCTAGATCGTTGGGACAGGGGCTTGGCAATGAGCAGTTCTTC
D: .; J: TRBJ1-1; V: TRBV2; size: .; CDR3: CASSIDPVAGEAFF; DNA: TGTGCCAGCAGTATAGACCCCGTGGCGGGAGAAGCTTTCTTT
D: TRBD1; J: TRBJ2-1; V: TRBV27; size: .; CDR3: CASSLSFGWGQGTYNEQFF; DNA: TGTGCCAGCAGTTTATCCTTTGGGTGGGGACAGGGAACCTACAATGAGCAGTTCTTC
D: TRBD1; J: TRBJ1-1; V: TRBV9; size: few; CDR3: CASSAVTGFAEAFF; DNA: TGTGCCAGCAGCGCGGTGACAGGGTTCGCTGAAGCTTTCTTT
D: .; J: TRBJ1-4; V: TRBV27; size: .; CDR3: CASSLRPPITGRDEKLFF; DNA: TGTGCCAGCAGCTTAAGGCCCCCCATCACGGGGCGGGATGAAAAACTGTTTTTT
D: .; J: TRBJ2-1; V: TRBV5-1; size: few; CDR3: CASSLGERFSDEQFF; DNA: TGCGCCAGCAGCTTGGGGGAACGGTTTAGCGATGAGCAGTTCTTC
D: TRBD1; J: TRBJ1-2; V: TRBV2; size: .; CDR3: CASRGQGALNYGYTF; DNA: TGTGCCAGCAGGGGACAGGGGGCGCTTAACTATGGCTACACCTTC
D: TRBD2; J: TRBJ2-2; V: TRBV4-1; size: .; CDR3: CASSPRGGGAHTGELFF; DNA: TGCGCCAGCAGCCCCCGGGGCGGGGGGGCCCACACCGGGGAGCTGTTTTTT
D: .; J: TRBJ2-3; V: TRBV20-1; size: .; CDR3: CSATRTWGSTDTQYF; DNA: TGCAGTGCTACCCGGACTTGGGGGAGCACAGATACGCAGTATTTT
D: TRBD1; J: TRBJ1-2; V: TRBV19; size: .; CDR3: CASSIAGTGGYGYTF; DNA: TGTGCCAGTAGTATAGCTGGGACAGGGGGCTATGGCTACACCTTC
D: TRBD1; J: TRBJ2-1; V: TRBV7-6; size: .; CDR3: CASLGQGNHEQFF; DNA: TGTGCCAGCTTGGGACAGGGGAACCATGAGCAGTTCTTC
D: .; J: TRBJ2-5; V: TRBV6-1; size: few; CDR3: CASSRLSRTLLQETQYF; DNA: TGTGCCAGCAGTCGACTAAGCCGCACCCTTCTCCAAGAGACCCAGTACTTC
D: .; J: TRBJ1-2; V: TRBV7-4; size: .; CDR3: CASSSTPRVGYGYTF; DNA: TGTGCCAGCAGTTCTACCCCTAGGGTAGGCTATGGCTACACCTTC
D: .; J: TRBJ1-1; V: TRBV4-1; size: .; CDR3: CASSISNTEAFF; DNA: TGCGCCAGCAGCATCTCGAACACTGAAGCTTTCTTT
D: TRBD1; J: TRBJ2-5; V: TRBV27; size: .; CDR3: CASSPPPDRAETQYF; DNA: TGTGCCAGCAGTCCACCGCCTGACAGGGCAGAGACCCAGTACTTC
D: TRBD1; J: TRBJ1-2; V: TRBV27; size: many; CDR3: CASSALTGPNYGYTF; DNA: TGTGCCAGCAGTGCCCTGACAGGGCCTAACTATGGCTACACCTTC
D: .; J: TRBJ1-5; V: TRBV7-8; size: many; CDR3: CASSPRTGHQPQHF; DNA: TGTGCCAGCAGCCCAAGGACGGGACATCAGCCCCAGCATTTT
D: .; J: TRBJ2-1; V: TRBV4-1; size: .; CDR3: CASSQQVIGANEQFF; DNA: TGCGCCAGCAGCCAACAGGTCATTGGGGCGAATGAGCAGTTCTTC
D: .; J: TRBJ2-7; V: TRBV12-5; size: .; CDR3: CASGLSGNEQYF; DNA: TGTGCTAGTGGTTTGTCAGGCAACGAGCAGTACTTC
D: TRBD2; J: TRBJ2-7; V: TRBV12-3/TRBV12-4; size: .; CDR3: CASSVAGSGYEQYF; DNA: TGTGCCAGCAGCGTAGCGGGGAGCGGCTACGAGCAGTACTTC
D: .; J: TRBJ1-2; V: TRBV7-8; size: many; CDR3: CASTIAGGAYANYGYTF; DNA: TGTGCCAGCACCATAGCGGGGGGCGCGTATGCCAACTATGGCTACACCTTC
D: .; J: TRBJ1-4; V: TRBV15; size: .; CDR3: CATGRGEKLFF; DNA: TGTGCCACCGGGCGAGGGGAAAAACTGTTTTTT
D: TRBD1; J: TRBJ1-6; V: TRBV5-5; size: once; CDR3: CASSSRDSPNSPLHF; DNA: TGTGCCAGCAGCTCCCGGGACAGTCCCAATTCACCCCTCCACTTT
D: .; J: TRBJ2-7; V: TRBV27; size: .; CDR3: CASSLAAVYYEQYF; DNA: TGTGCCAGCAGTTTAGCGGCGGTTTATTACGAGCAGTACTTC
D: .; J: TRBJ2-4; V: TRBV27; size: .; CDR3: CASSRATKNIQYF; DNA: TGTGCCAGCTCCAGGGCGACCAAAAACATTCAGTACTTC
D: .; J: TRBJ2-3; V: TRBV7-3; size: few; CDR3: CASSPVVGSTDTQYF; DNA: TGTGCCAGCAGCCCCGTGGTTGGGAGTACAGATACGCAGTATTTT
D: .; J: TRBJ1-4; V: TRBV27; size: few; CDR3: CASIIRQAATNEKLFF; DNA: TGTGCCAGCATCATAAGACAGGCAGCAACTAATGAAAAACTGTTTTTT
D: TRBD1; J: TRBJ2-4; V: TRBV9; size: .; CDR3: CASSVAGDRADIQYF; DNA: TGTGCCAGCAGCGTAGCGGGCGACAGGGCGGACATTCAGTACTTC
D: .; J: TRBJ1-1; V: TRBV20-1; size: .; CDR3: CSARDRYRAMNTEAFF; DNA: TGCAGTGCTAGAGATCGTTACAGGGCCATGAACACTGAAGCTTTCTTT
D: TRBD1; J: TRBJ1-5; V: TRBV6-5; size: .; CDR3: CASSPGQGAINQPQHF; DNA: TGTGCCAGCAGTCCAGGACAGGGGGCAATCAATCAGCCCCAGCATTTT
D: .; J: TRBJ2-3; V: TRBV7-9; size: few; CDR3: CASSYSGTGIGTDTQYF; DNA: TGTGCCAGCAGCTACTCCGGGACGGGGATTGGCACAGATACGCAGTATTTT